The 24 T cell receptor beta chains below come from one sample, sequenced in a study of T cell changes during pregnancy in multiple sclerosis (dated by TCRdb to between 2018 and 2021). Preparation of the library involved the immunoSEQ multiplex PCR assay. This is the immuneACCESS table as TCRdb keeps it, with only in-frame sequences that have V and J called. A part of the clones is gone; compared with another copy, unresolved V genes explain less than half, and the rest is unexplained. This sample is represented by around 92,000 clones; 90% to 95% of them were singletons. 2.2% of the sample goes to the ten largest clones. Sequenced here: peripheral blood, sampled in the third trimester of pregnancy. The source of these receptors is a female donor with multiple sclerosis, enrolled in a pregnancy study.

Only one count was recorded for this clone. The chain combines TRBV4-1 with TRBJ1-4; D possibly corresponds to TRBD1 (5 bases). The length of the CDR3 is 16 residues. Germline CDR1 reads MGHRA; CDR2 reads YSYEKL. Trimming left V 1 base short and J 0 bases short, with 9 bases between. CDR3 coding DNA: TGCGCCAGCAGCCAAGGGCAGGGTGCAACTAATGAAAAACTGTTTTTT. Protein product: CASSQGQGATNEKLFF.

The chain couples TRBV6-1 to TRBJ1-4; 9 bases fit TRBD1. Germline CDR1 and CDR2: MNHNS and SASEGT. This CDR3 comprises 14 residues. After removal of 6 bases from V and 5 bases from J, the junction contained 4 bases not matched to a gene. This CDR3 is CASRIGTGNEKLFF. CDR3 nucleotide sequence: TGTGCCAGCAGGATCGGGACAGGGAATGAAAAACTGTTTTTT.

This clone was detected only once. The chain employs TRBV28 and TRBJ2-1; TRBD2 matches 8 bases. The length of the CDR3 is 16 residues. The V gene end was trimmed by 6 bases and the J gene end by 0 bases; junction bases not matched to a gene: 7. Germline-derived CDR1 and CDR2 are MDHEN and SYDVKM. CDR3 loop: CASRPTSGSSYNEQFF. The DNA of the CDR3 is TGTGCCAGCAGACCTACTAGCGGCAGCTCCTACAATGAGCAGTTCTTC. The whole variable domain, remainder taken from reference TRBV28 and TRBJ2-1, is DVKVTQSSRYLVKRTGEKVFLECVQDMDHENMFWYRQDPGLGLRLIYFSYDVKMKEKGDIPEGYSVSREKKERFSLILESASTNQTSMYLCASRPTSGSSYNEQFFGPGTRLTVL.

J is TRBJ2-1 and V is TRBV2, with 7 nucleotides matching TRBD1. CDR3 length: 15 residues. The germline gives CDR1 SNHLY, CDR2 FYNNEI. After removal of 7 bases from V and 2 bases from J, the junction contained 8 bases not matched to a gene. The CDR3 DNA reads TGTGCCAGCATAGGGGGCGGGTCAGCCTACAATGAGCAGTTCTTC. It encodes CASIGGGSAYNEQFF.

V is TRBV11-3 and J is TRBJ2-3, with D perhaps matching TRBD2 (6 bases). V shed 6 bases and J shed 10 bases, with 14 bases lying between them. This CDR3 comprises 12 residues. Germline V gene data show CDR1 as SGHNT and CDR2 as YENEEA. CDR3 sequence reads: CASSYSGEAQYF. CDR3 DNA sequence: TGTGCCAGCAGTTATTCGGGAGAGGCGCAGTATTTT. Combining the CDR3 with reference TRBV11-3 and TRBJ2-3 gives the whole variable domain EAGVVQSPRYKIIEKKQPVAFWCNPISGHNTLYWYLQNLGQGPELLIRYENEEAVDDSQLPKDRFSAERLKGVDSTLKIQPAELGDSAVYLCASSYSGEAQYFGPGTRLTVL.

The chain has TRBV4-3 and TRBJ2-6; maybe TRBD1 (5 bases). The CDR3 totals 16 residues. Germline values: CDR1 LGHNA, CDR2 YSLEER. Trimming took 0 bases from V and 2 from J, leaving 8 bases between them. CDR3 sequence: CASSQDGAAGANVLTF. The CDR3 region has the DNA TGCGCCAGCAGCCAAGATGGGGCAGCTGGGGCCAACGTCCTGACTTTC.

This clone occurred a few times. The rearrangement uses TRBV5-1 and TRBJ1-2, with D perhaps TRBD1 (6 bases). Trimming pared 4 bases from V and 4 bases from J, leaving 17 bases between. Germline lookup yields CDR1 SGHRS and CDR2 YFSETQ. This CDR3 has 15 amino acids. CDR3 residues: CASSPSNTGTYGYTF. The CDR3 bases are TGCGCCAGCAGCCCTTCAAACACAGGGACCTATGGCTACACCTTC.

The rearrangement uses TRBV6-5 and TRBJ1-1; D gene unclear. CDR1 is MNHEY and CDR2 is SVGAGI in the germline V gene. CDR3 length: 14 residues. Trimming removed 0 bases at V and 0 bases at J, with 5 bases between. CDR3 sequence (DNA): TGTGCCAGCAGTTACTCCCCGGTGAACACTGAAGCTTTCTTT. Translating it yields CASSYSPVNTEAFF.

The chain employs TRBV28 and TRBJ2-7; 8 bases align to TRBD1. From germline, CDR1 is MDHEN and CDR2 SYDVKM. The CDR3 is made up of 13 amino acids. The V segment lost 6 bases and the J segment 5 bases; nucleotides outside the gene matches: 6. In DNA form, the CDR3 reads TGTGCCAGCAGCAGGGGGCGAGTGAACGAGCAGTACTTC. Translating gives CASSRGRVNEQYF.

The chain employs TRBV6-4 and TRBJ1-1, with a possible D match to TRBD1 (5 bases). The V gene lost 3 bases and the J gene lost 1 base, with 12 bases spanning the gap. The germline V gene encodes CDR1 MRHNA and CDR2 SNTAGT. This CDR3 is 15 amino acids long. The CDR3 DNA reads TGTGCCAGCAGTGAGAGGGGCGGGAGGAACACTGAAGCTTTCTTT. It specifies CASSERGGRNTEAFF.

CDR3: CASTSGVGWEQYF. The DNA of the CDR3 is TGTGCCAGCACTAGCGGTGTAGGTTGGGAGCAGTACTTC. The J gene is TRBJ2-7, the V gene TRBV6-5; TRBD2 matches at 7 bases. V lost 7 bases and J lost 7; bases outside the gene matches: 10. CDR3 length: 13 amino acids. Germline-derived CDR1 and CDR2 are MNHEY and SVGAGI.

This clone was seen only once. The CDR3 protein is CAISESGQGEGYTF. CDR3 bases: TGTGCCATCAGTGAATCCGGACAGGGGGAAGGCTACACCTTC. The chain recombines TRBV10-3 with TRBJ1-2, with 10 bases matching TRBD1. Germline V gene lookup returns CDR1 ENHRY and CDR2 SYGVKD. With 3 bases clipped from V and 8 bases from J, the junction kept 6 bases outside the gene matches. The CDR3 is made up of 14 amino acids.

The chain joins TRBV19 to TRBJ1-1; D is perhaps TRBD1 (6 bases). Germline CDR1 and CDR2: LNHDA and SQIVND (reference sequence). Trimming took off 7 bases at V and 5 bases at J, with 17 bases between the two ends. The CDR3 totals 14 residues. The CDR3 DNA reads as TGTGCCAGTAATGCGGACAGCGCCAGGACTGAAGCTTTCTTT. Amino acid sequence: CASNADSARTEAFF.

The rearrangement uses TRBV7-8 and TRBJ1-1, with a possible D match to TRBD1 (5 bases). The CDR3 has 15 residues. From germline, CDR1 is SGHVS and CDR2 FQNEAQ. Trimming cost V 2 bases and J 4 bases, with 14 bases left between them. In DNA, the CDR3 is TGTGCCAGCAGCTTATTATACAGGTCAACCACTGAAGCTTTCTTT. Protein product: CASSLLYRSTTEAFF.

V and J are TRBV5-1 and TRBJ2-5; weak D call: TRBD1 (6 bases). The V end lost 5 bases, the J end lost 1 base, and 15 bases lay between the germline ends. This CDR3 contains 15 residues. CDR1 SGHRS and CDR2 YFSETQ come from the germline V gene. The CDR3 here is CASSILTGFQETQYF. In DNA, the CDR3 is TGCGCCAGCAGTATACTTACAGGGTTCCAAGAGACCCAGTACTTC.

The chain has TRBV14 and TRBJ2-5, with D unresolved. Germline V CDR1 and CDR2: SGHDN, FVKESK. The CDR3 is 17 amino acids. V lost 0 bases and J lost 3, with 17 bases in between. The CDR3 loop is CASSQDHKLLPKETQYF. The CDR3 DNA follows: TGTGCCAGCAGCCAAGATCATAAACTTCTCCCCAAAGAGACCCAGTACTTC. Full variable domain (remainder filled in from reference TRBV14 and TRBJ2-5): EAGVTQFPSHSVIEKGQTVTLRCDPISGHDNLYWYRRVMGKEIKFLLHFVKESKQDESGMPNNRFLAERTGGTYSTLKVQPAELEDSGVYFCASSQDHKLLPKETQYFGPGTRLLVL.

CDR3 sequence reads: CATRGPERGNTGELFF. DNA of the CDR3: TGTGCCACCCGAGGGCCAGAGCGGGGGAACACCGGGGAGCTGTTTTTT. The chain is built from TRBV10-3 and TRBJ2-2; 7 bases align to TRBD2. The germline V gene has CDR1 ENHRY and CDR2 SYGVKD. Trimming at V came to 10 bases and at J to 1 base, leaving 12 bases not matched to a gene. There are 16 residues in the CDR3.

CDR3 sequence (DNA): TGTGCAAGTCGCTTCGGCGGGGCCACCGGGGAGCTGTTTTTT. Its translation is CASRFGGATGELFF. The chain has TRBV12-2 and TRBJ2-2; the table's D call of TRBD2 was not tested on the DNA. TRBV12-2 is deemed a pseudogene. The CDR3 spans 14 residues.

The chain couples TRBV2 to TRBJ2-7, with D perhaps matching TRBD2 (5 bases). CDR3 length: 16 amino acids. Germline CDR1 and CDR2: SNHLY and FYNNEI. V lost 8 bases to trimming and J lost 5 bases, with 25 bases between them. This CDR3 reads CASSSVEIRPRDEQYF. CDR3 in DNA: TGTGCCAGCTCCTCGGTGGAAATTAGGCCGCGGGACGAGCAGTACTTC. The whole variable domain, remainder taken from reference TRBV2 and TRBJ2-7, is EPEVTQTPSHQVTQMGQEVILRCVPISNHLYFYWYRQILGQKVEFLVSFYNNEISEKSEIFDDQFSVERPDGSNFTLKIRSTKLEDSAMYFCASSSVEIRPRDEQYFGPGTRLTVT.

This chain links TRBV29-1 with TRBJ2-1; TRBD2 is a possible D gene (5 bases). The CDR3 consists of 15 residues. V dropped 0 bases and J dropped 5 bases, with 14 bases sitting between them. Germline CDR1 SQVTM, CDR2 ANQGSEA. The CDR3 loop reads CSVEDKRVRNNEQFF. Written as DNA, the CDR3 is TGCAGCGTTGAAGATAAGAGGGTTAGAAACAATGAGCAGTTCTTC.

The genes are TRBV6-5 and TRBJ1-1; a possible D gene is TRBD1 (5 bases). Germline CDR1 is MNHEY and CDR2 is SVGAGI. The CDR3 is 14 amino acids. V was clipped by 4 bases and J by 4 bases, with 13 bases between them. The CDR3 here is CASSFGGAGTEAFF. The CDR3, as DNA: TGTGCCAGCAGTTTCGGTGGGGCAGGCACTGAAGCTTTCTTT.

The chain employs TRBV5-4 and TRBJ2-1, with 11 nucleotides matching TRBD2. Germline CDR1 reads SGHNT; CDR2 reads YYREEE (reference sequence). CDR3 length: 15 residues. Unmatched junction bases numbered 5, after V lost 0 bases and J lost 9 bases. The CDR3 DNA reads as TGTGCCAGCAGCTTGGCACTAGCGGGAGCGGGTGAGCAGTTCTTC. It translates to CASSLALAGAGEQFF.

V gene TRBV28 combines with J gene TRBJ2-3; 11 nucleotides line up with TRBD2. With 2 bases clipped from V and 1 base from J, the junction kept 8 bases outside the gene matches. From germline, CDR1 is MDHEN and CDR2 SYDVKM. The CDR3 is 18 amino acids. The CDR3 DNA reads TGTGCCAGCAGTTTACGGGCCCTGGGACTAGCGGGCACAGATACGCAGTATTTT. This codes for CASSLRALGLAGTDTQYF. The whole variable domain, filled in from reference TRBV28 and TRBJ2-3, reads DVKVTQSSRYLVKRTGEKVFLECVQDMDHENMFWYRQDPGLGLRLIYFSYDVKMKEKGDIPEGYSVSREKKERFSLILESASTNQTSMYLCASSLRALGLAGTDTQYFGPGTRLTVL.

The J gene is TRBJ1-4, the V gene TRBV4-1; D is possibly TRBD1 (5 bases). Trimming removed 0 bases from V and 5 bases from J, with 7 bases in between. The germline gives CDR1 MGHRA, CDR2 YSYEKL. The CDR3 covers 14 residues. CDR3 coding DNA: TGCGCCAGCAGCCAAGACCCAGGGAATGAAAAACTGTTTTTT. This encodes CASSQDPGNEKLFF.